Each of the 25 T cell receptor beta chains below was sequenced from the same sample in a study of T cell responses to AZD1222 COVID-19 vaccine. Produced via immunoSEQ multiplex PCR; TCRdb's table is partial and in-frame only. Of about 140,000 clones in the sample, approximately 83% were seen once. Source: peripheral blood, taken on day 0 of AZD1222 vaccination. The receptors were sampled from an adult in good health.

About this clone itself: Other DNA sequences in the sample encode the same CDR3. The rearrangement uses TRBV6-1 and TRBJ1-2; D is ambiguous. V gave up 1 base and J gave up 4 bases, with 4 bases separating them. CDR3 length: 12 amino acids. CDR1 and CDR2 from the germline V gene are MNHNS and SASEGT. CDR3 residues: CASSEGPYGYTF. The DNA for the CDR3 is TGTGCCAGCAGTGAAGGACCCTATGGCTACACCTTC.

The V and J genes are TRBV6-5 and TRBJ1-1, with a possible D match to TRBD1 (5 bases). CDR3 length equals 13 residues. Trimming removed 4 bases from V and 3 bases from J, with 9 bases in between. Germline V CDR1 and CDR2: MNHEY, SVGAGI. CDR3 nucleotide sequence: TGTGCCAGCAGTTTAATGGGGGACACTGAAGCTTTCTTT. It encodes CASSLMGDTEAFF.

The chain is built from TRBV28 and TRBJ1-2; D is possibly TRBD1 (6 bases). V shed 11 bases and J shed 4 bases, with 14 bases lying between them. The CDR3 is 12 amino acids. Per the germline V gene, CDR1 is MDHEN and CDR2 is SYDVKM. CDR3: CAWQGRGYGYTF. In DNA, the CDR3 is TGTGCCTGGCAGGGGCGGGGCTATGGCTACACCTTC.

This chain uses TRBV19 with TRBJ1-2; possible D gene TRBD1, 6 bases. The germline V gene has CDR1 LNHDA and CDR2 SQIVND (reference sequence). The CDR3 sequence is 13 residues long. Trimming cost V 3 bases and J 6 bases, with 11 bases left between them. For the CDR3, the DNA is TGTGCCAGTAGTATCCGGGGGCTCGATGGCTACACCTTC. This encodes CASSIRGLDGYTF.

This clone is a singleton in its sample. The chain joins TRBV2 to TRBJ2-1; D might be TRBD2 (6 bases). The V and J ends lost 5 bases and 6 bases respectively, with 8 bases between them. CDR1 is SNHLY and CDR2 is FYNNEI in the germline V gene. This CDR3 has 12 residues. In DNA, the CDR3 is TGTGCCAGCAGTTCGGGAGCCAATGAGCAGTTCTTC. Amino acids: CASSSGANEQFF.

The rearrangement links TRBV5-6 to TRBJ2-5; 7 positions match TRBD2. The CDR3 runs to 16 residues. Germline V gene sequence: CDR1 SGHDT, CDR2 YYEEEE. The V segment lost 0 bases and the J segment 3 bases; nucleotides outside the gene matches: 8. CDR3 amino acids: CASSLVSGRKKETQYF. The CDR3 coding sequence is TGTGCCAGCAGCTTGGTTAGCGGGCGCAAGAAAGAGACCCAGTACTTC.

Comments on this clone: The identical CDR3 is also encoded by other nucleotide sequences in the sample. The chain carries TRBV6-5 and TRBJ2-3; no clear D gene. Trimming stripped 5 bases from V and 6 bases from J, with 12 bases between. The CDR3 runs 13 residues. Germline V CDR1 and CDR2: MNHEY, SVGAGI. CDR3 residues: CASSPPGTDTQYF. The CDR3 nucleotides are TGTGCCAGCAGTCCCCCCGGAACTGATACGCAGTATTTT.

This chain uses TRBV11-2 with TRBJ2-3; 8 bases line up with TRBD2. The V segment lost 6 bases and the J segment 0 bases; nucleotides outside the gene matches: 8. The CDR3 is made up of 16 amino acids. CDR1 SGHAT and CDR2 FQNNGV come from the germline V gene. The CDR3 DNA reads TGTGCCAGCAGACCCCGGGGGGGCTGGAGCACAGATACGCAGTATTTT. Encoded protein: CASRPRGGWSTDTQYF.

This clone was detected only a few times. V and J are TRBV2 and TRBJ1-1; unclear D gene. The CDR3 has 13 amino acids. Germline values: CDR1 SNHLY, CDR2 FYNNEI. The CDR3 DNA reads TGTGGGACCGAAGGACGGCTGAACACTGAAGCTTTCTTT. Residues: CGTEGRLNTEAFF.

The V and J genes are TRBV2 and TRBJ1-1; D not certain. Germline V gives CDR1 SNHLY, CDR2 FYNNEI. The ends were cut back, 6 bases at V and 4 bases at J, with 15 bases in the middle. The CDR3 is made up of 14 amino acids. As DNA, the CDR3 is TGTGCCAGCAGAGTGGCCCCCCCGGGCACTGAAGCTTTCTTT. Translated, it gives CASRVAPPGTEAFF.

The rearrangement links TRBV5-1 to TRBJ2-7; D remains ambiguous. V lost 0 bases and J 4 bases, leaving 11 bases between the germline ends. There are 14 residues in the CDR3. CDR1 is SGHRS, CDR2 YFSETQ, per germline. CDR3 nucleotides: TGCGCCAGCAGCTTGGATAGCTCGTGGTACGAGCAGTACTTC. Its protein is CASSLDSSWYEQYF.

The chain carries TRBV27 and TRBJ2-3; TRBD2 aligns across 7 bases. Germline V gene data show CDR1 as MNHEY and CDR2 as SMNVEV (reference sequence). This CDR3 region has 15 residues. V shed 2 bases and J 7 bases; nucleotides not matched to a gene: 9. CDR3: CASSLTLANWHTQYF. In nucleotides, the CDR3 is TGTGCCAGCAGTTTAACACTAGCGAACTGGCATACGCAGTATTTT.

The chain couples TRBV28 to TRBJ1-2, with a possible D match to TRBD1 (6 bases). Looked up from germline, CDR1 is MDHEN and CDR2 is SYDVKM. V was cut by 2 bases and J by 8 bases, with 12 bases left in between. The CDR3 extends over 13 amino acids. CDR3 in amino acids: CASSLGRGRGYTF. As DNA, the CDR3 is TGTGCCAGCAGTTTAGGGCGGGGGCGAGGCTACACCTTC.

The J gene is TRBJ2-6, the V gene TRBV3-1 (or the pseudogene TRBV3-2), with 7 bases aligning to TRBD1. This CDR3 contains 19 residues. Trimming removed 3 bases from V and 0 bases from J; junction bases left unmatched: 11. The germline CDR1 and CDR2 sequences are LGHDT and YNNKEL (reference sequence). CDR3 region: CASSQGYRGPLSGANVLTF. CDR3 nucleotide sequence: TGTGCCAGCAGCCAGGGGTACAGGGGTCCCCTCTCTGGGGCCAACGTCCTGACTTTC.

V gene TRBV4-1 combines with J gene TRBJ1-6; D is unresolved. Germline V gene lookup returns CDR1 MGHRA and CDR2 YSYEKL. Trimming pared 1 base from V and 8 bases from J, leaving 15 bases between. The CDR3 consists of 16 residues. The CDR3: CASSQASKPGDSPLHF. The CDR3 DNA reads TGCGCCAGCAGCCAAGCGAGCAAGCCCGGGGATTCACCCCTCCACTTT.

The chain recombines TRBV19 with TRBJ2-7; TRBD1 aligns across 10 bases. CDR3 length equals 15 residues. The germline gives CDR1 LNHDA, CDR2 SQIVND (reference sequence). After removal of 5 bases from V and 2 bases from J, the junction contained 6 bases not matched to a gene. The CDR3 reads CASSPPGTGAYEQYF. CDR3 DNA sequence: TGTGCCAGTAGTCCCCCCGGGACAGGGGCCTACGAGCAGTACTTC.

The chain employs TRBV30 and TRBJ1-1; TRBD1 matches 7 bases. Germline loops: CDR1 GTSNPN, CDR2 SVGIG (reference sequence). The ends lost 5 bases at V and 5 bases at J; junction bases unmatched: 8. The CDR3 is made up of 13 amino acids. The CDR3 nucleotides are TGTGCCTGGGTCCTCCAACAGGGGACTGAAGCTTTCTTT. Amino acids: CAWVLQQGTEAFF.

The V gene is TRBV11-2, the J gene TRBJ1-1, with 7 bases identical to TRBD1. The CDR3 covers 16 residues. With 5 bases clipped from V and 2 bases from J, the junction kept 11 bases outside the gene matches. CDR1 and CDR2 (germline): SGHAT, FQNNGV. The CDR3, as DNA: TGTGCCAGCAGCACACAGGGGCCGGTTCTTAACACTGAAGCTTTCTTT. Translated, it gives CASSTQGPVLNTEAFF.

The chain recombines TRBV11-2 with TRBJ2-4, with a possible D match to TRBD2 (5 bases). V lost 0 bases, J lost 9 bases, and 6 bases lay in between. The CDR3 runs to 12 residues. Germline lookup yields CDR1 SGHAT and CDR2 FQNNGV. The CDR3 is CASSLEGSIQYF. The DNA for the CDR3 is TGTGCCAGCAGCTTAGAGGGGAGCATTCAGTACTTC.

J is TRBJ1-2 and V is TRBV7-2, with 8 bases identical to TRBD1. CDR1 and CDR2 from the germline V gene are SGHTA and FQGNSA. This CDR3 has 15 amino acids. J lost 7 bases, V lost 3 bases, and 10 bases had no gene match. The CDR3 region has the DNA TGTGCCAGCAGCTTGGAGACAGGGGCGGGAGTTGGCTACACCTTC. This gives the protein CASSLETGAGVGYTF.

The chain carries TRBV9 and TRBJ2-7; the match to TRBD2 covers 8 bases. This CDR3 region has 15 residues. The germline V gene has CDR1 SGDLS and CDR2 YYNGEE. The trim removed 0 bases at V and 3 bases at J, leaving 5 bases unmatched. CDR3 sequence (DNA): TGTGCCAGCAGCGTAGGGATGGCGGGAGGCTACGAGCAGTACTTC. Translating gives CASSVGMAGGYEQYF. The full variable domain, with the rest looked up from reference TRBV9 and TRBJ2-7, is DSGVTQTPKHLITATGQRVTLRCSPRSGDLSVYWYQQSLDQGLQFLIQYYNGEERAKGNILERFSAQQFPDLHSELNLSSLELGDSALYFCASSVGMAGGYEQYFGPGTRLTVT.

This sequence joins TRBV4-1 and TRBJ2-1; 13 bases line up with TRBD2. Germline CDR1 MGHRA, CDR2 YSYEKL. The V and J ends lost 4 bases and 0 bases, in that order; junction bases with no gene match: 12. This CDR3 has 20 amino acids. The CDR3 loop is CASSPRGTSGTPSSYNEQFF. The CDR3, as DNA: TGCGCCAGCAGCCCAAGGGGGACTAGCGGGACGCCCAGCTCCTACAATGAGCAGTTCTTC.

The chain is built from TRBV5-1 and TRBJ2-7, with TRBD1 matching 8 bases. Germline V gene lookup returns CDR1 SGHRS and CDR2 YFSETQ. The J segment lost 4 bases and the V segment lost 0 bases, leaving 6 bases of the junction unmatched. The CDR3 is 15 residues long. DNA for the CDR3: TGCGCCAGCAGCTTGGGCCGACAGGGGACTTACGAGCAGTACTTC. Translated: CASSLGRQGTYEQYF. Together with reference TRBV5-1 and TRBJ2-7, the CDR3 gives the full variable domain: KAGVTQTPRYLIKTRGQQVTLSCSPISGHRSVSWYQQTPGQGLQFLFEYFSETQRNKGNFPGRFSGRQFSNSRSEMNVSTLELGDSALYLCASSLGRQGTYEQYFGPGTRLTVT.

The CDR3 region is CASSLASGGLETQYF. CDR3 in DNA: TGTGCCAGCAGCTTAGCCTCCGGCGGATTAGAGACCCAGTACTTC. The J gene is TRBJ2-5, the V gene TRBV7-2; D is ambiguous. CDR1 is SGHTA, CDR2 FQGNSA, per germline. CDR3 length equals 15 residues. V shed 0 bases and J shed 4 bases, with 12 bases lying between them.

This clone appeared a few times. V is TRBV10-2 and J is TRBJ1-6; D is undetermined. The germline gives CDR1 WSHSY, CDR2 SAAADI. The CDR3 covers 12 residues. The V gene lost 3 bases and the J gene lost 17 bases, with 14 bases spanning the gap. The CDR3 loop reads CASSDPRREVHF. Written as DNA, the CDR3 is TGCGCCAGCAGTGATCCTCGACGGGAAGTCCACTTT.